A selection of T cell receptor beta chains follows, all from one sample in a study of technical replicates of blood from a handful of donors. Assay: immunoSEQ multiplex PCR; the TCRdb copy retains only in-frame clones and omits some. The sample shows tens of thousands of clones, 97% of them seen only once. Sequences were obtained from T cells isolated from PBMCs. These receptors came from a human donor in good health. Each CDR3 is given without its conserved first and last residue. Only part of the rows carry a size: once, few, many, or a class if the clone is expanded.

cdr3_aa: ASSGLAGDNEQF
j_call: TRBJ2-1
v_call: TRBV6-4
clone_size: once

cdr3_aa: ASSATSGGFLGEQF
j_call: TRBJ2-1
v_call: TRBV5-4
clone_size: once

cdr3_aa: ASSSQGLHYGYT
j_call: TRBJ1-2
v_call: TRBV28
clone_size: .

cdr3_aa: ASSQSPLRLAGEHEQY
j_call: TRBJ2-7
v_call: TRBV23-1
clone_size: once

cdr3_aa: ATSRYRQGLDEQF
j_call: TRBJ2-1
v_call: TRBV15
clone_size: .

cdr3_aa: ASSSTGGEQY
j_call: TRBJ2-7
v_call: TRBV7-6
clone_size: .

cdr3_aa: ASSLAVDSNTEAF
j_call: TRBJ1-1
v_call: TRBV7-8
clone_size: .

cdr3_aa: ASSLGLAGGPDEETQY
j_call: TRBJ2-5
v_call: TRBV4-2
clone_size: once

cdr3_aa: ASSAQGDQPQH
j_call: TRBJ1-5
v_call: TRBV7-2
clone_size: once

cdr3_aa: ASSPTTGGKNEQF
j_call: TRBJ2-1
v_call: TRBV18
clone_size: .

cdr3_aa: ASSVSQGAWSTDTQY
j_call: TRBJ2-3
v_call: TRBV9
clone_size: .

cdr3_aa: ASSLYQGPANYGYT
j_call: TRBJ1-2
v_call: TRBV28
clone_size: .

cdr3_aa: ASSGSNYGYT
j_call: TRBJ1-2
v_call: TRBV27
clone_size: .

cdr3_aa: ASSSGGEDTQY
j_call: TRBJ2-3
v_call: TRBV18
clone_size: .

cdr3_aa: ASRGQGSVGETQY
j_call: TRBJ2-5
v_call: TRBV11-1
clone_size: .

cdr3_aa: ASSLGGSEQY
j_call: TRBJ2-7
v_call: TRBV13
clone_size: .

cdr3_aa: AWSVLEGAQPQH
j_call: TRBJ1-5
v_call: TRBV30
clone_size: .

cdr3_aa: ASSQDPLETQY
j_call: TRBJ2-5
v_call: TRBV14
clone_size: .

cdr3_aa: ASSAFMGGPGKETQY
j_call: TRBJ2-5
v_call: TRBV4-2
clone_size: .

cdr3_aa: ASSSDPGQVTEAF
j_call: TRBJ1-1
v_call: TRBV5-1
clone_size: .

cdr3_aa: ASSLSPGSYEQY
j_call: TRBJ2-7
v_call: TRBV27
clone_size: .

cdr3_aa: ASEGLAGDYEQF
j_call: TRBJ2-1
v_call: TRBV19
clone_size: .

cdr3_aa: ASSTLGARGVNTEAF
j_call: TRBJ1-1
v_call: TRBV25-1
clone_size: .

cdr3_aa: ASSGQGAVEAF
j_call: TRBJ1-1
v_call: TRBV25-1
clone_size: .

cdr3_aa: ASRLAGGLTGELF
j_call: TRBJ2-2
v_call: TRBV6-5
clone_size: once

cdr3_aa: ASRGWGTSGNNEQF
j_call: TRBJ2-1
v_call: TRBV5-4
clone_size: .

cdr3_aa: AIRGQNEQF
j_call: TRBJ2-1
v_call: TRBV10-3
clone_size: .

cdr3_aa: ASSFDRNTEAF
j_call: TRBJ1-1
v_call: TRBV6-4
clone_size: .

cdr3_aa: ASGLGLAVQETQY
j_call: TRBJ2-5
v_call: TRBV12-5
clone_size: .

cdr3_aa: ASSPQGRRRRNIQY
j_call: TRBJ2-4
v_call: TRBV7-9
clone_size: .

cdr3_aa: ASSETYKTYNEQF
j_call: TRBJ2-1
v_call: TRBV6-1
clone_size: .

cdr3_aa: ASSPRQGNQPQH
j_call: TRBJ1-5
v_call: TRBV27
clone_size: .

cdr3_aa: ASRRQGTEAF
j_call: TRBJ1-1
v_call: TRBV28
clone_size: .

cdr3_aa: ASSTLPLVVNTIY
j_call: TRBJ1-3
v_call: TRBV7-2
clone_size: .

cdr3_aa: ASSFGLAGGRGEDEQF
j_call: TRBJ2-1
v_call: TRBV5-6
clone_size: once

cdr3_aa: ASSTTSGVTDTQY
j_call: TRBJ2-3
v_call: TRBV13
clone_size: .

cdr3_aa: ASSLTDSNYGYT
j_call: TRBJ1-2
v_call: TRBV6-1
clone_size: once

cdr3_aa: ASSPTGYNEQF
j_call: TRBJ2-1
v_call: TRBV11-3
clone_size: .

cdr3_aa: ASSSSRDNSYEQY
j_call: TRBJ2-7
v_call: TRBV5-1
clone_size: .

cdr3_aa: ASRESGRAGETQY
j_call: TRBJ2-5
v_call: TRBV28
clone_size: once

cdr3_aa: ASSHISGLGGNTIY
j_call: TRBJ1-3
v_call: TRBV7-3
clone_size: .

cdr3_aa: ASAGLALYEQY
j_call: TRBJ2-7
v_call: TRBV6-1
clone_size: .